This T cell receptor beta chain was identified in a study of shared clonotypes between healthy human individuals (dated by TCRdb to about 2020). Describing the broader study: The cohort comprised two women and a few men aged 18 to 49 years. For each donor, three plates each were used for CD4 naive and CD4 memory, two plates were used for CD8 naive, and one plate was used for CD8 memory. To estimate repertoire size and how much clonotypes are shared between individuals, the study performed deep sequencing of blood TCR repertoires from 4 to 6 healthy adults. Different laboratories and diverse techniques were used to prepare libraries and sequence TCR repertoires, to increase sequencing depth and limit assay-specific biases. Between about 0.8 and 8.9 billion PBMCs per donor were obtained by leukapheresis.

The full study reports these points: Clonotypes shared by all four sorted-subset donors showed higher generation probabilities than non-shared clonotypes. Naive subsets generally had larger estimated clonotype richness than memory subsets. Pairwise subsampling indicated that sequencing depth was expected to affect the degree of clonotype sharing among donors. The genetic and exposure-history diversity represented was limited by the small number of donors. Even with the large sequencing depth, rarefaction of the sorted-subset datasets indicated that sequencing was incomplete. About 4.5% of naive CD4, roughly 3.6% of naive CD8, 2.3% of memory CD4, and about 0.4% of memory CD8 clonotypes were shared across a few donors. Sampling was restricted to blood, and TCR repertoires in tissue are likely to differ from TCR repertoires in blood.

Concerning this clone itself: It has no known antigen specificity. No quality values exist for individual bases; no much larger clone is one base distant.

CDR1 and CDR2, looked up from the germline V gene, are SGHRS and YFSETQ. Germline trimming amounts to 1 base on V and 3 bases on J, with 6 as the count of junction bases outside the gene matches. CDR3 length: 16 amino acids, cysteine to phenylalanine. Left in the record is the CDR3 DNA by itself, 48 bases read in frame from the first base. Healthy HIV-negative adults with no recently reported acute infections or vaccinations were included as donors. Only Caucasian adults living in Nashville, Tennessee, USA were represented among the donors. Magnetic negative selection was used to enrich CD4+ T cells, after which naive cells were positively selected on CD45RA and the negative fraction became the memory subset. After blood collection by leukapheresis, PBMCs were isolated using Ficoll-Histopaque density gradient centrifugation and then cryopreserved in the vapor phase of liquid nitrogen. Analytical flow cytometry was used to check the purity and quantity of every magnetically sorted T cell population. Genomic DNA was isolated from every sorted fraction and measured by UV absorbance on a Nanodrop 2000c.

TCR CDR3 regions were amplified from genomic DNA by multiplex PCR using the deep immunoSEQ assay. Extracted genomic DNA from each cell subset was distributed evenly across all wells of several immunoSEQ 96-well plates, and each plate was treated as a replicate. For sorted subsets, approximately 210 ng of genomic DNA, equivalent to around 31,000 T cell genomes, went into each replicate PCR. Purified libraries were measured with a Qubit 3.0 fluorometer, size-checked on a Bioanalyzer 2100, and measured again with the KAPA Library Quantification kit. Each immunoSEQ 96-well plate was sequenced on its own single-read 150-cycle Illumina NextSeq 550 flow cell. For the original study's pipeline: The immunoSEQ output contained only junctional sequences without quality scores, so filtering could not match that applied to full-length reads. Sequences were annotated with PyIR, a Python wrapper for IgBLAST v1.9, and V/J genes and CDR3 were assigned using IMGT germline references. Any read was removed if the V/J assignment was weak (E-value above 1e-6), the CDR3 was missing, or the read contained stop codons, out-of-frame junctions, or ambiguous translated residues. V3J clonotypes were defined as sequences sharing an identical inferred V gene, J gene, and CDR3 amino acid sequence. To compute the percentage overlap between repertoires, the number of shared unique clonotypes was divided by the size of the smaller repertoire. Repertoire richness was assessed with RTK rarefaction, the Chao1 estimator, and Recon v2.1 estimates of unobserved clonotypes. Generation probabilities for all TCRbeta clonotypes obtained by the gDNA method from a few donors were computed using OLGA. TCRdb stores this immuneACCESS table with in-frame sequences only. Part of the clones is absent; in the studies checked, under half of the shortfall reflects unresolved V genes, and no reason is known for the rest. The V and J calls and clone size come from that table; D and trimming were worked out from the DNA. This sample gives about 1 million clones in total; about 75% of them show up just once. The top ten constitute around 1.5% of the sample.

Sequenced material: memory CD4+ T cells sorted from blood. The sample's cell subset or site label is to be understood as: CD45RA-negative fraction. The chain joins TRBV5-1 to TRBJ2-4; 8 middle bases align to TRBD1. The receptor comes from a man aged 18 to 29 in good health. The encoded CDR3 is CASSLTDRGSKNIQYF. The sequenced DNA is TGCGCCAGCAGCTTGACCGACAGGGGAAGCAAAAACATTCAGTACTTC.